The rows below give T cell receptor beta chains drawn from one sample of a study of CD39 and CD103 CD8 tumor-infiltrating T cells. The repertoire was sequenced with immunoSEQ multiplex PCR; TCRdb's copy has only in-frame clones and lacks some. The table has about 17,000 clones, approximately 90% seen once. Input material: CD8+ T cells sorted from blood. These receptors came from a human donor with head and neck squamous cell carcinoma. CDR3s include the opening cysteine and the closing phenylalanine or tryptophan. A row's size may be missing; if present it is once, few, many or a size class.

- TRBV5-1 CASSFSLAGGNTGELFF
once TRBV9 CASSVALDGPRAEAFF
- TRBV29-1 CSVPGDEAFF
- TRBV14 CASSQDQVGETQYF
- TRBV4-1 CASSQERGGSYEQYF
- TRBV7-8 CASSPVGQVKAFF
- TRBV5-4 CASSQGTGTTYEQYF
- TRBV7-3 CASSWTGGTGELFF
- TRBV10-2 CASSESMLRGGENTGELFF
- TRBV7-9 CASSSPVGGWDGYTF
- TRBV21-1 CASSKERLAQETQYF
- TRBV19 CASSVGLVGLNEQFF
- TRBV5-5 CASSPGTSGGFSQETQYF
- TRBV6-1 CASSERGGHNSPLHF
- TRBV5-4 CASSFRQGSNSPLHF
- TRBV4-2 CASSPGADRSYEQYF
- TRBV27 CASSTGPAWTGELFF
- TRBV4-1 CASSQVGLALNTGELFF
- TRBV20-1 CGANYGYTF
- TRBV27 CASSLLTGGYSGYGYTF
- TRBV2 CASAKNREKLFF
- TRBV5-5 CASSLARGGSTDTQYF
few TRBV13 CASSSGVEAFF
- TRBV28 CASSRLGAQETQYF
- TRBV2 CASSDLEGSGTEAFF
- TRBV5-1 CASSLGVNTEAFF